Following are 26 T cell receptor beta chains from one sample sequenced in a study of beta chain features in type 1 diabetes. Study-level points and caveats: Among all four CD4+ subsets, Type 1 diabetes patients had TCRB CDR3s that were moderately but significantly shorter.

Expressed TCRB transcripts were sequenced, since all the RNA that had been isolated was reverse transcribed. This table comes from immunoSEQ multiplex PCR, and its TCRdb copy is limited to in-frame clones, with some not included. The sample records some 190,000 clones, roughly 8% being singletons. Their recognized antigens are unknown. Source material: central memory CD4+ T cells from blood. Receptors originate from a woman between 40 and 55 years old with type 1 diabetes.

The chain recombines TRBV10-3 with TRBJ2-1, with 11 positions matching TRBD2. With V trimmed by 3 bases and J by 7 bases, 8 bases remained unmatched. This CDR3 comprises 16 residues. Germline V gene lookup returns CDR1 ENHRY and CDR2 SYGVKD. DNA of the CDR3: TGTGCCATCAGTGAAGGTAGCGGGAGGGCCAGGAATGAGCAGTTCTTC. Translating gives CAISEGSGRARNEQFF.

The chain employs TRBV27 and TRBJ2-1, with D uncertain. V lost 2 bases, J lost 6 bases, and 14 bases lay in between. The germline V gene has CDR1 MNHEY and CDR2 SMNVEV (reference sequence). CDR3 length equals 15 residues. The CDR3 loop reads CASSLITGAVNEQFF. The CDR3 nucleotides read TGTGCCAGCAGTTTAATAACGGGTGCGGTCAATGAGCAGTTCTTC.

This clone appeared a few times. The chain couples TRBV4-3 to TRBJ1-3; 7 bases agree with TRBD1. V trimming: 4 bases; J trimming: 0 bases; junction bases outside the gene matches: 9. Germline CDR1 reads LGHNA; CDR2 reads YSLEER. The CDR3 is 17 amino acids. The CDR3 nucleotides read TGCGCCAGCAGCCGAAATGGACAGGCGAGCTCTGGAAACACCATATATTTT. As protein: CASSRNGQASSGNTIYF.

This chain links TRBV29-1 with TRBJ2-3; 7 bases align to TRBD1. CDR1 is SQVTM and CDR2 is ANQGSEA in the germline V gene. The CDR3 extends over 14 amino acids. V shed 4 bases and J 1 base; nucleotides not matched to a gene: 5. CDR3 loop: CSVGGGSGTDTQYF. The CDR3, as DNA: TGCAGCGTTGGAGGGGGCAGTGGCACAGATACGCAGTATTTT.

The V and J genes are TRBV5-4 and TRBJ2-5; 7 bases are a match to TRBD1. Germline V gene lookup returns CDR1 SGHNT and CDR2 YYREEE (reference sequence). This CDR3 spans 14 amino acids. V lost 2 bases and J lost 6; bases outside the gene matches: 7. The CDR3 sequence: CASSLGDRAKTQYF. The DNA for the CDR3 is TGTGCCAGCAGCTTAGGAGACAGGGCGAAGACCCAGTACTTC.

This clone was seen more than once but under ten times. As DNA, the CDR3 is TGTGCCAGCAGTTTATCCCGGGGGACCACTGAAGCTTTCTTT. Residues: CASSLSRGTTEAFF. The chain is built from TRBV28 and TRBJ1-1, with a weak D call TRBD1 (5 bases). V lost 1 base to trimming and J lost 4 bases, with 10 bases between them. CDR1 is MDHEN and CDR2 is SYDVKM in the germline V gene. The CDR3 has 14 residues.

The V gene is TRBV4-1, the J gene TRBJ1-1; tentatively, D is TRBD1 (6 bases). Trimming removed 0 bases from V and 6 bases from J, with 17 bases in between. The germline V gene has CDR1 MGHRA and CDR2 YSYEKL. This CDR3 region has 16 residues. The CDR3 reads CASSQEEGVRSAEAFF. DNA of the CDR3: TGCGCCAGCAGCCAAGAAGAGGGGGTCCGGAGCGCTGAAGCTTTCTTT.

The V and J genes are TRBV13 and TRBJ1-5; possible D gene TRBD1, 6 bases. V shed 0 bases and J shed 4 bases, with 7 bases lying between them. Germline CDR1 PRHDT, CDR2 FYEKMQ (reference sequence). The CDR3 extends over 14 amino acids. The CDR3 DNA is TGTGCCAGCAGCTTAGGCGACAGGAATCAGCCCCAGCATTTT. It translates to CASSLGDRNQPQHF.

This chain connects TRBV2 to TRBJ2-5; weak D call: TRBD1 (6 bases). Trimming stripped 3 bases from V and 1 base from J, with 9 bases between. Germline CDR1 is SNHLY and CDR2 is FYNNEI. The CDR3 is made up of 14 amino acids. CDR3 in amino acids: CASSDRGTQETQYF. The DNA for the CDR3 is TGTGCCAGCAGTGACAGGGGAACCCAAGAGACCCAGTACTTC.

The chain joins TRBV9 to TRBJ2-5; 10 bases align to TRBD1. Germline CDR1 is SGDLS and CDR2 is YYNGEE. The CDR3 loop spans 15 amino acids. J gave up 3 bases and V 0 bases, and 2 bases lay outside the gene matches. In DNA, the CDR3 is TGTGCCAGCAGCGTAGACGGGACAGGGGAAGAGACCCAGTACTTC. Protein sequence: CASSVDGTGEETQYF.

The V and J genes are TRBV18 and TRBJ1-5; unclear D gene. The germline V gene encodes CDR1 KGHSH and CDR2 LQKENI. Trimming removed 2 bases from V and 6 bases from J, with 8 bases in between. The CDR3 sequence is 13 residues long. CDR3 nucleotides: TGTGCCAGCTCACCAGCAGTTCCTCAGCCCCAGCATTTT. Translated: CASSPAVPQPQHF.

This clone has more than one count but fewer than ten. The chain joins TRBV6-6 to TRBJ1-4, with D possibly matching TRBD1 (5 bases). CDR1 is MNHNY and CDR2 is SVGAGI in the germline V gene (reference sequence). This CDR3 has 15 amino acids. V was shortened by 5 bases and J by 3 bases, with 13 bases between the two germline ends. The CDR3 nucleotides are TGTGCCAGCAGTCAACCAGGGTACCCTAATGAAAAACTGTTTTTT. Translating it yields CASSQPGYPNEKLFF.

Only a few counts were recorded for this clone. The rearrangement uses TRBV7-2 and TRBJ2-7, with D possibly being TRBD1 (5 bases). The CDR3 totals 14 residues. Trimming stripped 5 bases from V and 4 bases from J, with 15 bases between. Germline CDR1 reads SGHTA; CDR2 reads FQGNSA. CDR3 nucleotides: TGTGCCAGCAGCAGAGGACAATCGGTTTACGAGCAGTACTTC. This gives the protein CASSRGQSVYEQYF.

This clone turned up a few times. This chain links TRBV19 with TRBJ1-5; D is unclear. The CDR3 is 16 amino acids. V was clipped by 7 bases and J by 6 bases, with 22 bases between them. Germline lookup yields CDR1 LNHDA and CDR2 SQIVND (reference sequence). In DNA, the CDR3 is TGTGCCAGTACCTCCCTCGGCCCTTCGGCGGGTCAGCCCCAGCATTTT. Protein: CASTSLGPSAGQPQHF.

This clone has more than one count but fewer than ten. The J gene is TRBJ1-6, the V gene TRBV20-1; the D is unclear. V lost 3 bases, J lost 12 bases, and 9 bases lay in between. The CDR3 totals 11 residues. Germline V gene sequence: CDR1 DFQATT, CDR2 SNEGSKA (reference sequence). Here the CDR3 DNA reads TGCAGTGCTAGTTCCGGGTTACCCCTCCACTTT. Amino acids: CSASSGLPLHF.

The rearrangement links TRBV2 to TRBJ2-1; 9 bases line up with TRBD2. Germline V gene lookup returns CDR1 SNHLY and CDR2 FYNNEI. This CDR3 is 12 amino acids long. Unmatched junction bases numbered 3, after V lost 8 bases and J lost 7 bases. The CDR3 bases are TGTGCCAGCTCCGGACTAGCGAATGAGCAGTTCTTC. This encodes CASSGLANEQFF. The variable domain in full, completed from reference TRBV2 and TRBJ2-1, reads EPEVTQTPSHQVTQMGQEVILRCVPISNHLYFYWYRQILGQKVEFLVSFYNNEISEKSEIFDDQFSVERPDGSNFTLKIRSTKLEDSAMYFCASSGLANEQFFGPGTRLTVL.

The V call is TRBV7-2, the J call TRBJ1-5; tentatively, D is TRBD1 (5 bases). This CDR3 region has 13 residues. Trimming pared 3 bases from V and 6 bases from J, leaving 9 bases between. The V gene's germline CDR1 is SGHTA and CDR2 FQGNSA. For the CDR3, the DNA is TGTGCCAGCAGCTTCGGGCAGGGTCAGCCCCAGCATTTT. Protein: CASSFGQGQPQHF.

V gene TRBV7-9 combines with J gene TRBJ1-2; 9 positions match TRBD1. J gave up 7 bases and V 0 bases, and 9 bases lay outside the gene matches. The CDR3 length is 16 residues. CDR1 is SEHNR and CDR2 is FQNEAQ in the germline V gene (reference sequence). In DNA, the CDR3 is TGTGCCAGCAGCTTAGCGCTCGGACAGGGGTTGGGTGGCTACACCTTC. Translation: CASSLALGQGLGGYTF.

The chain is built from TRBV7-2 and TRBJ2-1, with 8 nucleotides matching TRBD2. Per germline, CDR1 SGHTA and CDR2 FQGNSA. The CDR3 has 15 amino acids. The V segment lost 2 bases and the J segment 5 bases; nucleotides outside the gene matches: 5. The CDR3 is CASSLRGRTNNEQFF. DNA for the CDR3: TGTGCCAGCAGCTTACGCGGGAGGACCAACAATGAGCAGTTCTTC. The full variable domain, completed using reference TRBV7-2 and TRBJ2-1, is GAGVSQSPSNKVTEKGKDVELRCDPISGHTALYWYRQSLGQGLEFLIYFQGNSAPDKSGLPSDRFSAERTGGSVSTLTIQRTQQEDSAVYLCASSLRGRTNNEQFFGPGTRLTVL.

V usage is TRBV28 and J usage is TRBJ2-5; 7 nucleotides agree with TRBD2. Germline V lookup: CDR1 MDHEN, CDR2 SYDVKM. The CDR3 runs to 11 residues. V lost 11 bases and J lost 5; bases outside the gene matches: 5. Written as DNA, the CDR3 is TGTGCCCTCGGGAGGAGGGAGACCCAGTACTTC. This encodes CALGRRETQYF.

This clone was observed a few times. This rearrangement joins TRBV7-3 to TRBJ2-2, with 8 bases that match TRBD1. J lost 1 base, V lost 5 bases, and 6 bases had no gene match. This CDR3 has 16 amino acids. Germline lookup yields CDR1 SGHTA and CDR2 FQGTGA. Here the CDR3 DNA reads TGTGCCAGCAGCGCCACGGGACAGGTGAACACCGGGGAGCTGTTTTTT. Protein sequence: CASSATGQVNTGELFF.

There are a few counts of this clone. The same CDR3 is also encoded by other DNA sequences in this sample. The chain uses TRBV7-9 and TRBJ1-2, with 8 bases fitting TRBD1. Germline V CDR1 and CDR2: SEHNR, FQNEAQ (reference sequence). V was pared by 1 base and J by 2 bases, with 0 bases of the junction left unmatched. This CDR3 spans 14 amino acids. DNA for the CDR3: TGTGCCAGCAGCTTAGGGACAGGGAACTATGGCTACACCTTC. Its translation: CASSLGTGNYGYTF. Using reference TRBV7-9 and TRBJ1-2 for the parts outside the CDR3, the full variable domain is DTGVSQNPRHKITKRGQNVTFRCDPISEHNRLYWYRQTLGQGPEFLTYFQNEAQLEKSRLLSDRFSAERPKGSFSTLEIQRTEQGDSAMYLCASSLGTGNYGYTFGSGTRLTVV.

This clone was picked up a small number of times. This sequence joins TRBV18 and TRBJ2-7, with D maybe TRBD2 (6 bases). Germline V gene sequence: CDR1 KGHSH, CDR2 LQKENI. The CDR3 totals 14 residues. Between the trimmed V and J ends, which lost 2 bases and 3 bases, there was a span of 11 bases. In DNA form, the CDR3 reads TGTGCCAGCTCACCAAACGGCGGGAACTACGAGCAGTACTTC. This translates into CASSPNGGNYEQYF.

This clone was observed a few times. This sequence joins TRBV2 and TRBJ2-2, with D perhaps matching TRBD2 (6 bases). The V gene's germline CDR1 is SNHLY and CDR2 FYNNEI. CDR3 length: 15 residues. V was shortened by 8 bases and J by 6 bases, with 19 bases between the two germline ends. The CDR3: CASGGEGRASGELFF. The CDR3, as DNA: TGTGCCAGCGGCGGGGAAGGCAGGGCATCCGGGGAGCTGTTTTTT.

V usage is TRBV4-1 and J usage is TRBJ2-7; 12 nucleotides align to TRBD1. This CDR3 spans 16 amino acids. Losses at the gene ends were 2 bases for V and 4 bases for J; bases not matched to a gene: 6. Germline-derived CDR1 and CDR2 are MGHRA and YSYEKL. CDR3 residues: CASSQIPGQGAYEQYF. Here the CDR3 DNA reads TGCGCCAGCAGCCAAATACCGGGACAGGGGGCTTACGAGCAGTACTTC.

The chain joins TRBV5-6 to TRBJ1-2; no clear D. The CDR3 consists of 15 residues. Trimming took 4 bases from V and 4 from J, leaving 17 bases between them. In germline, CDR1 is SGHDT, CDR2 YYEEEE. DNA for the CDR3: TGTGCCAGCAGCCTACGGAGGCGGCAGTTCTATGGCTACACCTTC. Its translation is CASSLRRRQFYGYTF. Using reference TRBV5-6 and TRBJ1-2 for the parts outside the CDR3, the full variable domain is DAGVTQSPTHLIKTRGQQVTLRCSPKSGHDTVSWYQQALGQGPQFIFQYYEEEERQRGNFPDRFSGHQFPNYSSELNVNALLLGDSALYLCASSLRRRQFYGYTFGSGTRLTVV.